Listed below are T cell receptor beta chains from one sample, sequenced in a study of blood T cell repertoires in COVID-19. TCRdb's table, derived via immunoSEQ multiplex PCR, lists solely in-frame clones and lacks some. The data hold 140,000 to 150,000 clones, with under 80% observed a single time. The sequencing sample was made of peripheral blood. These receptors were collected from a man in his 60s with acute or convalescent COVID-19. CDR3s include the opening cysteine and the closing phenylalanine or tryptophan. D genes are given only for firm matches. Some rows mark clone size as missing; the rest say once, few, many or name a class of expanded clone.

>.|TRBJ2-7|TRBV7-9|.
CASSRQEYEQYF
TGTGCCAGCAGCCGACAGGAGTACGAGCAGTACTTC
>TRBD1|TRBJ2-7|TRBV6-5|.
CASRTPGQGSYEQYF
TGTGCCAGCAGGACTCCGGGACAGGGGTCCTACGAGCAGTACTTC
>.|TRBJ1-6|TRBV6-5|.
CASRTTGKNSPLHF
TGTGCCAGCAGGACCACAGGGAAGAATTCACCCCTCCACTTT
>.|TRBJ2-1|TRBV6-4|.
CASSEVGSRHEQFF
TGTGCCAGCAGTGAAGTTGGCTCTAGACATGAGCAGTTCTTC
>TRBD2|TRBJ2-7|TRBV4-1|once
CASSPAGGLNQQYF
TGCGCCAGCAGCCCGGCCGGGGGGTTAAATCAGCAGTACTTC
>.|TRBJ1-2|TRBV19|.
CASSIGRGFWGYTF
TGTGCCAGTAGTATAGGGCGGGGCTTCTGGGGCTACACCTTC
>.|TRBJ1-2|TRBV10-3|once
CAISGRTGSFGYTF
TGTGCCATCAGCGGTAGGACGGGGTCGTTCGGCTACACCTTC
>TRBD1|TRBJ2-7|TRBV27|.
CASSWAGGAYEQYF
TGTGCCAGCAGTTGGGCAGGGGGCGCCTACGAGCAGTACTTC
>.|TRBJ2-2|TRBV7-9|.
CASSPSGYTGELFF
TGTGCCAGCAGCCCAAGCGGTTACACCGGGGAGCTGTTTTTT
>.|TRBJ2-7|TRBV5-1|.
CASSLIGSSSYEQYF
TGCGCCAGCAGCTTGATCGGGTCCAGCTCCTACGAGCAGTACTTC
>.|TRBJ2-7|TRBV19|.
CASRVLDSNSYEQYF
TGTGCCAGTAGGGTCCTTGACAGCAACTCCTACGAGCAGTACTTC
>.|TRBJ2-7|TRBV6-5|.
CASSYSGGLSGEQYF
TGTGCCAGCAGTTACTCCGGGGGGCTAAGCGGCGAGCAGTACTTC
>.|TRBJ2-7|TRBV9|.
CASSVRSGVGEQYF
TGTGCCAGCAGCGTAAGATCGGGAGTGGGTGAGCAGTACTTC
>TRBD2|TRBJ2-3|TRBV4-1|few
CASSQDMAASGTSQADTQYF
TGCGCCAGCAGCCAAGATATGGCGGCTAGCGGCACCTCCCAAGCAGATACGCAGTATTTT
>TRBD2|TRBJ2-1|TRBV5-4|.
CASSIRLAGLENEQFF
TGTGCCAGCAGCATACGACTAGCGGGACTGGAAAATGAGCAGTTCTTC
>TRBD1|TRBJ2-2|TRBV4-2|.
CASSSGTGGNTGELFF
TGTGCCAGCAGCTCAGGGACAGGGGGAAACACCGGGGAGCTGTTTTTT
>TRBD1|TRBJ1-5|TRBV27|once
CASSPGQVYQPQHF
TGTGCCAGCAGTCCCGGACAGGTTTATCAGCCCCAGCATTTT
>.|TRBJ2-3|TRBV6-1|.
CASSEAILANTQYF
TGTGCCAGCAGTGAGGCTATACTAGCCAATACGCAGTATTTT
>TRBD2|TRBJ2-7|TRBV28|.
CASSFPSLGGLANYEQYF
TGTGCCAGCAGTTTCCCATCCCTTGGTGGACTAGCGAACTACGAGCAGTACTTC
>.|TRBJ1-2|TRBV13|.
CASSSPTGGKGYTF
TGTGCCAGCAGCTCTCCGACGGGGGGGAAAGGCTACACCTTC
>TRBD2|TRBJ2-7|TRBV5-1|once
CASSLGGPGTSGEQYF
TGCGCCAGCAGCTTGGGGGGACCGGGGACTAGTGGCGAGCAGTACTTC
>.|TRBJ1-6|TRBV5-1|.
CASSSSGGGWSPLHF
TGCGCCAGCAGCTCCTCCGGGGGTGGTTGGTCACCCCTCCACTTT
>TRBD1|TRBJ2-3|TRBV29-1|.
CSVQKGATDTQYF
TGCAGCGTACAGAAGGGGGCAACAGATACGCAGTATTTT
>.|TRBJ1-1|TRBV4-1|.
CASSQGPRDTEAFF
TGCGCCAGCAGCCAAGGGCCGAGGGACACTGAAGCTTTCTTT
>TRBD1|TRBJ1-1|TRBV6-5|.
CASSQDRVKTEAFF
TGTGCCAGCAGCCAAGACAGGGTTAAGACTGAAGCTTTCTTT
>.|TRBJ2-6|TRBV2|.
CATSLAGANVLTF
TGTGCCACTAGCCTGGCTGGGGCCAACGTCCTGACTTTC
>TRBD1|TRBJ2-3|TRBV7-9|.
CASSSGTGVIDTQYF
TGTGCCAGCAGCTCCGGGACAGGGGTAATAGATACGCAGTATTTT
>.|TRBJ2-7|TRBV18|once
CASSPNQDEQYF
TGTGCCAGCTCACCGAATCAGGACGAGCAGTACTTC
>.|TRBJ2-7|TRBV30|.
CAWSEGNYEQYF
TGTGCCTGGAGTGAGGGGAACTACGAGCAGTACTTC
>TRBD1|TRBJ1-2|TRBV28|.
CAITNRGSNYGYTF
TGTGCCATCACCAACAGGGGATCTAACTATGGCTACACCTTC
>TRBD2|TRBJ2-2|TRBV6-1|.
CASSEMRLAGGPGTGELFF
TGTGCCAGCAGTGAAATGAGACTAGCGGGAGGGCCGGGCACCGGGGAGCTGTTTTTT
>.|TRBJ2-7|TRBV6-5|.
CASAASSSSYEQYF
TGTGCCAGCGCCGCGTCCTCAAGCTCCTACGAGCAGTACTTC
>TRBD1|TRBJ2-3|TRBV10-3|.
CAISSTGGVADTQYF
TGTGCCATCAGTTCCACAGGGGGCGTCGCAGATACGCAGTATTTT
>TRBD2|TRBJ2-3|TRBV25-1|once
CASSEPRLAGTDTQYF
TGTGCCAGCAGTGAACCTCGACTAGCGGGCACAGATACGCAGTATTTT
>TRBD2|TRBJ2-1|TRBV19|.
CASLGTSGSGEQFF
TGTGCCAGTCTCGGGACTAGCGGGAGCGGTGAGCAGTTCTTC
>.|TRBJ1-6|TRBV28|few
CASRSYRYNSPLHF
TGTGCCAGCAGATCCTACAGATATAATTCACCCCTCCACTTT
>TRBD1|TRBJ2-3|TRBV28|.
CASSYFRGQGLADTQYF
TGTGCCAGCAGTTATTTTCGGGGACAGGGGTTGGCGGATACGCAGTATTTT
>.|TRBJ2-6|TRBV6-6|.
CASSTQQRSGANVLTF
TGTGCCAGCAGTACCCAACAACGCTCTGGGGCCAACGTCCTGACTTTC
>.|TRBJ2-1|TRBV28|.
CASSARGKNADEQFF
TGTGCCAGCAGCGCAAGGGGGAAAAATGCGGATGAGCAGTTCTTC
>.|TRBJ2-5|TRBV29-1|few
CSVEGGGQETQYF
TGCAGCGTTGAAGGAGGAGGGCAAGAGACCCAGTACTTC
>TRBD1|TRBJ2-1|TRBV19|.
CASNDRVGEQFF
TGTGCCAGTAATGACAGGGTGGGTGAGCAGTTCTTC
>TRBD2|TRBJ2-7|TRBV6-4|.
CASSDYTSGRSSYEQYF
TGTGCCAGCAGTGACTATACTAGCGGGCGGAGCTCCTACGAGCAGTACTTC
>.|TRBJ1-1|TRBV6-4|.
CASIHRVGNTEAFF
TGTGCCAGCATTCACAGGGTCGGGAACACTGAAGCTTTCTTT
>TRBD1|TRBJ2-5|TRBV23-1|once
CASSPDRARETQYF
TGCGCCAGCAGTCCAGACAGGGCCAGGGAGACCCAGTACTTC
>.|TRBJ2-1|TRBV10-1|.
CASSEEGFEQFF
TGCGCCAGCAGTGAGGAGGGTTTTGAGCAGTTCTTC
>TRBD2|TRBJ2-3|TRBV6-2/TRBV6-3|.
CASSSGGSTDTQYF
TGTGCCAGCAGTTCGGGGGGGAGCACAGATACGCAGTATTTT
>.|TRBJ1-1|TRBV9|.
CASSVSGGGEAFF
TGTGCCAGCAGCGTAAGTGGGGGGGGTGAAGCTTTCTTT
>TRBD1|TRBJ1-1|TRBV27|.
CASSHRTGVMNTEAFF
TGTGCCAGCAGCCACAGGACAGGGGTGATGAACACTGAAGCTTTCTTT
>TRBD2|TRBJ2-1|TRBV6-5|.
CASSGTSGSYEQFF
TGTGCCAGCAGCGGGACTAGCGGGAGTTATGAGCAGTTCTTC
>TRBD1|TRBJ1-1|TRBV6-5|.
CASNWDRNTEAFF
TGTGCCAGCAATTGGGACAGGAACACTGAAGCTTTCTTT
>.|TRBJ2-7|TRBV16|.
CASSQGGYEQYF
TGTGCCAGCAGCCAAGGAGGCTACGAGCAGTACTTC
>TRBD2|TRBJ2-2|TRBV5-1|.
CASSLALAGATGELFF
TGCGCCAGCAGCTTGGCGCTAGCGGGAGCCACCGGGGAGCTGTTTTTT
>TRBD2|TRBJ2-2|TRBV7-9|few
CASSPLAGGGTGELFF
TGTGCCAGCAGCCCCCTGGCGGGAGGTGGGACCGGGGAGCTGTTTTTT
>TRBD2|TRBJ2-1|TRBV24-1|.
CATSDSMTSGYNEQFF
TGTGCCACCAGTGACTCAATGACTAGCGGCTACAATGAGCAGTTCTTC
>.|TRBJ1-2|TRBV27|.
CASSPDTGSFGYTF
TGTGCCAGCAGTCCGGACACAGGGAGCTTTGGCTACACCTTC
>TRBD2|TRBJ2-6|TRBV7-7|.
CAVRGAGGHSGANVLTF
TGTGCCGTCCGGGGGGCGGGAGGCCACTCTGGGGCCAACGTCCTGACTTTC
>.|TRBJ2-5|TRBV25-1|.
CASSEGAYQETQYF
TGTGCCAGCAGTGAAGGAGCGTACCAAGAGACCCAGTACTTC
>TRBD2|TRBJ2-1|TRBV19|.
CASSASGRYNEQFF
TGTGCCAGTAGTGCTAGCGGGAGATACAATGAGCAGTTCTTC
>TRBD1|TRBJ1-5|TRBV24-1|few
CATSEGTGGFNQPQHF
TGTGCCACCAGTGAAGGGACAGGGGGCTTCAATCAGCCCCAGCATTTT